The text below deals with one T cell receptor beta chain. Deletions cut 2 bases from V and 3 bases from J, with 8 bases between. Germline V gene data show CDR1 as MNHNY and CDR2 as SVGAGI (reference sequence). The CDR3 length is 14 residues. The assay was immunoSEQ multiplex PCR, and TCRdb's table has in-frame clones only and misses some. The sample has about 44,000 clones; around 84% are singletons. The sample is drawn from a study of blood T cell repertoires in COVID-19. Study context: Sites in the United States, Italy and Spain provided acute and convalescent COVID-19 samples. T cells, B-cell-depleted T cells, or PBMCs supplied cDNA or gDNA.

The sequence was obtained from a human donor in a cohort sampled during active COVID-19. The source material was peripheral blood. This rearrangement joins TRBV6-6 to TRBJ1-5; D possibly corresponds to TRBD1 (6 bases). CDR3: CASSYAGANQPQHF. The CDR3 DNA reads TGTGCCAGCAGTTACGCGGGGGCCAATCAGCCCCAGCATTTT.